This T cell receptor (beta chain) was captured by sequencing in a study of T cell repertoires in cytomegalovirus infection. The CDR3 has 13 residues. Germline V gives CDR1 LGHDT, CDR2 YNNKEL (reference sequence). V was clipped by 2 bases and J by 1 base, with 4 bases between them. TCRdb itself ran the reads through MiXCR, one entry per CDR3 protein. The sample lists 200,000 to 250,000 distinct CDR3 sequences; around 35% were seen once. About this clonotype: What it binds is unknown.

The origin of this receptor is a human donor in good health (CMV status not recorded). Some clones in this sample may be carry-over from other donors' samples. V and J are TRBV3-1 and TRBJ2-3; D remains unclear. This specimen consisted of CD8+ T cells from cultured PBMCs, obtained from culture after CMV antigen stimulation. The DNA for the CDR3 is TGTGCCAGCAGCCAAAGCGGCACAGATACGCAGTATTTT. It translates to CASSQSGTDTQYF.